The TCR beta chain under discussion was sequenced for a study of B cell selection in AIRE deficiency. Study results and limitations: With only TCRbeta sequenced, less than 45% of shared healthy Treg sequences overlapped Tconv. Patient Tconv cells held about 28% of Treg sequences shared by healthy donors. Only about 9.3% of about 3,500 shared Treg sequences were patient-specific; 31.6% healthy-specific.

In regard to this clone: The antigen remains unidentified.

Germline V gene sequence: CDR1 LNHDA, CDR2 SQIVND (reference sequence). J gave up 6 bases and V 4 bases, and 17 bases lay outside the gene matches. The CDR3 loop spans 17 amino acids. The sorted conventional CD4 T cells were gated as CD4+CD127+. The method was immunoSEQ multiplex PCR; TCRdb's version includes in-frame clones alone and lacks a portion of them. This table has about 25,000 clones, over 95% appearing once. The origin of this receptor is a human donor in good health. Sample: CD4+CD127+ conventional T cells sorted from PBMCs. The V call is TRBV19, the J call TRBJ1-1; 7 bases match TRBD1. CDR3 DNA sequence: TGTGCCAGTAGTACGCCATTCCGGACAAGGGGGCCACCTGAAGCTTTCTTT. Protein product: CASSTPFRTRGPPEAFF.